The next 11 T cell receptor beta chains were all read from a single sample in a study of low-dose radiotherapy and immunotherapy resistance in tumors. TCR amplification used around 20 PCR cycles, a constant-region primer and a V-primer adapter. In TCRdb, the reads were re-called with MiXCR into one record per CDR3 protein. The profile shows under 60,000 distinct CDR3 sequences, approximately 31% of them singletons. As to time point: after trial treatment. Sample treatment: LDRT plus nivolumab, ipilimumab, low-dose cyclophosphamide and aspirin (RACIN trial). Material: PBMCs, obtained after low-dose radiotherapy plus immunotherapy. These TCRs come from a male donor with rectosigmoid adenocarcinoma.

This clonotype appeared many times. CDR3 region: CASSLALLADETQYF. The CDR3, as DNA: TGTGCCAGCAGCTTAGCTCTGCTAGCCGATGAGACCCAGTACTTC. The rearrangement uses TRBV7-2 and TRBJ2-5; maybe TRBD2 (5 bases). There are 15 residues in the CDR3. Germline CDR1 and CDR2: SGHTA and FQGNSA. The V and J ends lost 0 bases and 5 bases respectively, with 13 bases between them. The full variable domain, in which reference TRBV7-2 and TRBJ2-5 provide the parts outside the CDR3, is GAGVSQSPSNKVTEKGKDVELRCDPISGHTALYWYRQSLGQGLEFLIYFQGNSAPDKSGLPSDRFSAERTGGSVSTLTIQRTQQEDSAVYLCASSLALLADETQYFGPGTRLLVL.

The chain employs TRBV28 and TRBJ1-5; tentatively, D is TRBD1 (5 bases). This CDR3 has 14 amino acids. Germline V gene lookup returns CDR1 MDHEN and CDR2 SYDVKM. V lost 5 bases to trimming and J lost 5 bases, with 13 bases between them. The CDR3, as DNA: TGTGCCAGCAGTGCGAGACAGTCCTATCAGCCCCAGCATTTT. Its protein product is CASSARQSYQPQHF.

Comments on this clonotype: A much larger clone differs by one base, so this may be a read error. The rearrangement links TRBV20-1 to TRBJ2-4, with D unresolved. Deletions cut 7 bases from V and 10 bases from J, with 11 bases between. The germline V gene encodes CDR1 DFQATT and CDR2 SNEGSKA (reference sequence). The CDR3 has 10 residues. The CDR3 loop reads CSVALGIQYF. In DNA form, the CDR3 reads TGCAGTGTTGCGCTGGGGATTCAGTACTTC.

At least ten counts were recorded for this clonotype. The V call is TRBV6-4, the J call TRBJ2-2, with unresolved D. V lost 4 bases and J 1 base, leaving 10 bases between the germline ends. This CDR3 spans 15 amino acids. CDR1 and CDR2 (germline): MRHNA, SNTAGT. The CDR3 sequence: CASSVEPGNTGELFF. The CDR3 DNA reads TGTGCCAGCAGTGTAGAACCGGGGAACACCGGGGAGCTGTTTTTT.

This clonotype appeared many times. This chain joins TRBV9 and TRBJ2-1; D unresolved. The length of the CDR3 is 12 residues. Trimming took 0 bases from V and 5 from J, leaving 3 bases between them. Germline V gene sequence: CDR1 SGDLS, CDR2 YYNGEE. The CDR3 spells CASSVGNNEQFF. CDR3 coding DNA: TGTGCCAGCAGCGTAGGGAACAATGAGCAGTTCTTC.

This clonotype was observed many times. The chain uses TRBV23-1 and TRBJ2-3; the match to TRBD1 covers 7 bases. TRBV23-1 is an ORF for which the function is uncertain. V shed 5 bases and J 2 bases; nucleotides not matched to a gene: 10. This CDR3 contains 16 residues. The CDR3 here is CASSEAGTAYTDTQYF. The CDR3, as DNA: TGCGCCAGCAGTGAGGCCGGGACAGCCTACACAGATACGCAGTATTTT.

This chain uses TRBV19 with TRBJ2-2; TRBD1 agrees at 7 bases. J was trimmed by 1 base and V by 9 bases; bases with no gene match: 5. Germline V lookup: CDR1 LNHDA, CDR2 SQIVND (reference sequence). The CDR3 loop spans 14 amino acids. CDR3 in DNA: TGTGCCAGCTATTGGACAGGGAACACCGGGGAGCTGTTTTTT. Protein sequence: CASYWTGNTGELFF. Full variable domain (outside the CDR3, taken from reference TRBV19 and TRBJ2-2): DGGITQSPKYLFRKEGQNVTLSCEQNLNHDAMYWYRQDPGQGLRLIYYSQIVNDFQKGDIAEGYSVSREKKESFPLTVTSAQKNPTAFYLCASYWTGNTGELFFGEGSRLTVL.

This clonotype was counted many times. The J gene is TRBJ1-2, the V gene TRBV4-1, with D uncertain. The V gene's germline CDR1 is MGHRA and CDR2 YSYEKL. Trimming cost V 1 base and J 5 bases, with 14 bases left between them. This CDR3 region has 15 residues. Here the CDR3 DNA reads TGCGCCAGCAGCCAAGGAAACAGCCCTTTTTATGGCTACACCTTC. This codes for CASSQGNSPFYGYTF.

This clonotype was counted many times. The chain couples TRBV19 to TRBJ1-4; 7 nucleotides agree with TRBD1. V gave up 6 bases and J gave up 8 bases; unmatched junction bases: 12. Germline V gene sequence: CDR1 LNHDA, CDR2 SQIVND (reference sequence). CDR3 length equals 15 residues. The CDR3 loop is CASSPFETGQEKLFF. CDR3 coding DNA: TGTGCCAGTAGCCCATTCGAGACAGGGCAAGAAAAACTGTTTTTT. The full variable domain, in which reference TRBV19 and TRBJ1-4 provide the parts outside the CDR3, is DGGITQSPKYLFRKEGQNVTLSCEQNLNHDAMYWYRQDPGQGLRLIYYSQIVNDFQKGDIAEGYSVSREKKESFPLTVTSAQKNPTAFYLCASSPFETGQEKLFFGSGTQLSVL.

The V call is TRBV2, the J call TRBJ2-3, with 7 positions matching TRBD2. This CDR3 is 14 amino acids long. Unmatched junction bases numbered 7, after V lost 6 bases and J lost 4 bases. Germline V CDR1 and CDR2: SNHLY, FYNNEI. The CDR3 bases are TGTGCCAGCAGACCCGGGGGGTCGGCAGATACGCAGTATTTT. Encoded protein: CASRPGGSADTQYF.

This clonotype counts as medium-sized (0.01 to 0.1%). This sequence joins TRBV28 and TRBJ2-1, with 7 bases lining up with TRBD2. This CDR3 comprises 14 residues. Germline CDR1 reads MDHEN; CDR2 reads SYDVKM. V lost 7 bases to trimming and J lost 4 bases; unmatched junction nucleotides: 7. The CDR3 is CASMSGISYNEQFF. CDR3 DNA: TGTGCCAGCATGAGCGGGATTTCATACAATGAGCAGTTCTTC.